The clone carrying this T cell receptor beta chain was seen repeatedly, ten times or more. The sample belongs to a study of prognosis after radiotherapy for stage I lung cancer. From genomic DNA, TCR beta CDR3 was amplified by two-round multiplex PCR. First-round PCR, the initial amplification, used primers specific to each TRBV and TRBJ gene. TCRdb ran MiXCR on the multiplex PCR reads and lists one entry per CDR3 protein. The profile covers approximately 25,000 distinct CDR3 sequences, with roughly 46% appearing a single time and under 15% taken by the ten largest. Here the sequenced sample was PBMCs, taken before or after stereotactic body radiation therapy (not recorded which). The sequence came from a donor aged 50 or older with non-small cell lung cancer.

CDR3 nucleotide sequence: TGTGCCAGCAGCCTCTATTACGAGCAGTACTTC. It specifies CASSLYYEQYF. This rearrangement joins TRBV7-8 to TRBJ2-7; D is ambiguous. Trimming cost V 5 bases and J 4 bases, with 6 bases left between them. The germline gives CDR1 SGHVS, CDR2 FQNEAQ. This CDR3 contains 11 residues.